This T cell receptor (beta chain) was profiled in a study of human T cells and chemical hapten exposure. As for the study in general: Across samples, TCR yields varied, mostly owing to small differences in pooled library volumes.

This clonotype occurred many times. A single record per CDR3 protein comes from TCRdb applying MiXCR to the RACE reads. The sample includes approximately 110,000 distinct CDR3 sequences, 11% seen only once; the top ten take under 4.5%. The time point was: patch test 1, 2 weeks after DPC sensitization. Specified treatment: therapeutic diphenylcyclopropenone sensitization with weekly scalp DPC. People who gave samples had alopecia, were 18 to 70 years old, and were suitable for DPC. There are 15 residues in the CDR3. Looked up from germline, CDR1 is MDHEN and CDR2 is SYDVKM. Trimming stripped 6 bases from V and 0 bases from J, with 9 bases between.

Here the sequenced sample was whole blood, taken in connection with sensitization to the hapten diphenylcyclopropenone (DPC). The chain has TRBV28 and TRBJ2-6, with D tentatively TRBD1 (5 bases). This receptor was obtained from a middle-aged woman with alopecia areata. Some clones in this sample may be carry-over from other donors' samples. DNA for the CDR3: TGTGCCAGCAGACCAGGGTCCTCTGGGGCCAACGTCCTGACTTTC. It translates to CASRPGSSGANVLTF. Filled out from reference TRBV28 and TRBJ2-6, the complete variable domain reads DVKVTQSSRYLVKRTGEKVFLECVQDMDHENMFWYRQDPGLGLRLIYFSYDVKMKEKGDIPEGYSVSREKKERFSLILESASTNQTSMYLCASRPGSSGANVLTFGAGSRLTVL.